Shown below are 24 T cell receptor beta chains from a single sample sequenced in a study of CD8 T cells in ankylosing spondylitis. TCRdb recomputed calls from the 5' RACE reads with MiXCR, one row per CDR3 protein. The sample carries 150,000 to 200,000 distinct CDR3 sequences, roughly 12% recorded once. Sequenced input: blood, either unsorted or a sorted T cell fraction (not recorded which). The receptors originated from a male donor with ankylosing spondylitis or in good health (not recorded which).

The sample holds many counts of this clonotype. The J gene is TRBJ2-2, the V gene TRBV5-1, with D tentatively TRBD1 (6 bases). Deletions cut 5 bases from V and 0 bases from J, with 11 bases between. There are 15 residues in the CDR3. CDR1 SGHRS and CDR2 YFSETQ come from the germline V gene. The CDR3 is CASSRTVSNTGELFF. CDR3 DNA: TGCGCCAGCAGTAGGACAGTCTCGAACACCGGGGAGCTGTTTTTT.

At least ten counts were recorded for this clonotype. Compared with germline, one end of the junction differs, possibly owing to a read error. The chain is built from TRBV3-1 and TRBJ2-7; D unresolved. Germline CDR1 and CDR2: LGHDT and YNNKEL (reference sequence). The CDR3 extends over 12 amino acids. Here the CDR3 DNA reads TGCGCCAGCAGCCAGCGCGGTTACGAGCAGTACTTC. Protein sequence: CASSQRGYEQYF.

This clonotype came up many times. V gene TRBV20-1 combines with J gene TRBJ2-5; TRBD2 matches 10 bases. The CDR3 contains 14 residues. After removal of 1 base from V and 5 bases from J, the junction contained 4 bases not matched to a gene. Germline loops: CDR1 DFQATT, CDR2 SNEGSKA (reference sequence). The CDR3 nucleotides read TGCAGTGCTAGAGCCCTAGCGGGGGATGAGACCCAGTACTTC. Its protein product is CSARALAGDETQYF.

This clonotype was recorded at least ten times. The J gene is TRBJ2-3, the V gene TRBV10-2, with D maybe TRBD1 (7 bases). CDR3 size: 15 residues. CDR1 and CDR2 from the germline V gene are WSHSY and SAAADI. Between the trimmed V and J ends, which lost 3 bases and 9 bases, there was a span of 19 bases. CDR3: CASSDPDREGRTQYF. The CDR3 DNA is TGCGCCAGCAGTGACCCTGACAGGGAAGGGAGGACGCAGTATTTT.

This clonotype was counted a few times. V is TRBV6-2 or TRBV6-3 and J is TRBJ2-3, with D unclear. CDR3 length: 12 amino acids. Deletions cut 6 bases from V and 3 bases from J, with 7 bases between. In germline, CDR1 is MNHEY, CDR2 SVGEGT. The chain's CDR3 is CASRSRTDTQYF. CDR3 in DNA: TGTGCCAGCAGAAGTAGGACAGATACGCAGTATTTT.

This clonotype was observed at least ten times. The chain is built from TRBV4-3 and TRBJ2-3; 7 bases align to TRBD2. This CDR3 is built from 17 residues. Germline CDR1 LGHNA, CDR2 YSLEER. V shed 3 bases, J shed 5 bases, and the junction held 14 bases outside the gene matches. CDR3 coding DNA: TGCGCCAGCAGCCAGGGAGGGAGAGGGGCCGGTGGAGATACGCAGTATTTT. This sequence encodes CASSQGGRGAGGDTQYF.

The rearrangement joins TRBV7-6 to TRBJ2-7; 9 bases are a match to TRBD1. V dropped 3 bases and J dropped 2; count of bases not matched to a gene: 5. Germline loops: CDR1 SGHVS, CDR2 FNYEAQ. This CDR3 region has 15 residues. CDR3 nucleotides: TGTGCCAGCAGCTTTATGGGACAGGGTCCCTACGAGCAGTACTTC. Its protein product is CASSFMGQGPYEQYF.

In its sample, this clonotype was seen once. CDR3 in amino acids: CSARDPFLAGNPYEQYF. DNA for the CDR3: TGCAGTGCTAGAGATCCCTTTCTAGCGGGGAACCCCTACGAGCAGTACTTC. The gene calls are TRBV20-1 and TRBJ2-7; 9 bases are shared with TRBD2. The CDR3 runs 17 residues. The germline CDR1 and CDR2 sequences are DFQATT and SNEGSKA (reference sequence). J was trimmed by 2 bases and V by 0 bases; bases with no gene match: 11.

V usage is TRBV5-6 and J usage is TRBJ2-5; D might be TRBD2 (6 bases). From germline, CDR1 is SGHDT and CDR2 YYEEEE. This CDR3 contains 15 residues. The V end was cut by 2 bases, the J end by 3 bases, with 14 bases between. The DNA of the CDR3 is TGTGCCAGCAGCTTAAGGATGGGGGGAAAAGAGACCCAGTACTTC. Its translation is CASSLRMGGKETQYF.

This clonotype was detected ten times or more. The V call is TRBV6-1, the J call TRBJ1-1; D is unclear. Germline V gene data show CDR1 as MNHNS and CDR2 as SASEGT. The CDR3 covers 13 residues. The V and J ends lost 8 bases and 0 bases respectively, with 10 bases between them. Here the CDR3 DNA reads TGTGCCAGCTGGCCGGGGATGAACACTGAAGCTTTCTTT. This encodes CASWPGMNTEAFF.

This clonotype was recorded many times. The chain employs TRBV5-5 and TRBJ2-7; 8 nucleotides match TRBD1. Germline CDR1 is SGHKS and CDR2 is YYEKEE (reference sequence). The CDR3 totals 18 residues. The V gene end was trimmed by 4 bases and the J gene end by 3 bases; junction bases not matched to a gene: 18. The CDR3 DNA sequence: TGTGCCAGCAGCCCGATGGACAGGGACAGTCGTTTTTACTACGAGCAGTACTTC. Amino acids: CASSPMDRDSRFYYEQYF.

Many counts were recorded for this clonotype. The chain is built from TRBV6-5 and TRBJ1-2; 7 bases fit TRBD1. Germline CDR1 reads MNHEY; CDR2 reads SVGAGI. CDR3 size: 12 residues. V lost 5 bases to trimming and J lost 6 bases; unmatched junction nucleotides: 3. The CDR3 DNA follows: TGTGCCAGCAGTCTAGACAGGGATGGCTACACCTTC. This codes for CASSLDRDGYTF.

This clonotype was recorded many times. In DNA, the CDR3 is TGTGCCAGCAGCCAAGATCCCTCCGCGGGGGGCCAAGAGACCCAGTACTTC. It yields the protein CASSQDPSAGGQETQYF. This sequence joins TRBV4-2 and TRBJ2-5; 8 nucleotides match TRBD2. V shed 0 bases, J shed 1 base, and the junction held 7 bases outside the gene matches. The CDR3 sequence is 17 residues long. From germline, CDR1 is LGHNA and CDR2 YNFKEQ.

This clonotype was picked up a small number of times. The chain uses TRBV27 and TRBJ2-4; D unclear. Trimming shortened V by 4 bases and J by 1 base, and 8 bases separated the two germline ends. Germline CDR1 reads MNHEY; CDR2 reads SMNVEV (reference sequence). The CDR3 runs to 14 residues. CDR3 sequence: CASSSRPAKNIQYF. Written as DNA, the CDR3 is TGTGCCAGCAGTTCCAGACCGGCCAAAAACATTCAGTACTTC.

V and J are TRBV29-1 and TRBJ2-1, with TRBD1 identical over 8 bases. V gave up 7 bases and J gave up 5 bases; unmatched junction bases: 4. The CDR3 is made up of 12 amino acids. Per germline, CDR1 SQVTM and CDR2 ANQGSEA. CDR3 loop: CSADRANNEQFF. CDR3 DNA sequence: TGCAGCGCGGACAGGGCCAACAATGAGCAGTTCTTC.

This clonotype was detected ten times or more. The chain employs TRBV24-1 and TRBJ2-5; perhaps D is TRBD1 or TRBD2 (6 bases each). V lost 3 bases, J lost 5 bases, and 18 bases lay in between. CDR1 and CDR2 from the germline V gene are KGHDR and SFDVKD. The CDR3 has 16 residues. CDR3 nucleotides: TGTGCCACCAGTGATCCGGGCAGGGGAGGACGCGAGACCCAGTACTTC. Translating gives CATSDPGRGGRETQYF.

The J gene is TRBJ2-7, the V gene TRBV11-1, with a tentative D call TRBD2 (5 bases). V lost 1 base to trimming and J lost 3 bases, with 13 bases between them. CDR3 length: 15 amino acids. Germline CDR1 SGHAT, CDR2 FQDESV (reference sequence). This CDR3 reads CASSLGTPEYYEQYF. The CDR3 DNA sequence: TGTGCCAGCAGCTTAGGGACTCCTGAGTACTACGAGCAGTACTTC.

This clonotype was detected many times. The rearrangement links TRBV6-1 to TRBJ2-2, with D uncertain. V lost 5 bases and J 0 bases, leaving 10 bases between the germline ends. The CDR3 contains 15 residues. Germline V gene lookup returns CDR1 MNHNS and CDR2 SASEGT. DNA for the CDR3: TGTGCCAGCAGTCCGGCGTTGGCGAACACCGGGGAGCTGTTTTTT. This codes for CASSPALANTGELFF.

This clonotype was observed at least ten times. The chain is built from TRBV29-1 and TRBJ2-3; 8 nucleotides agree with TRBD2. The length of the CDR3 is 14 residues. Trimming at V came to 5 bases and at J to 4 bases, leaving 8 bases not matched to a gene. CDR1 is SQVTM, CDR2 ANQGSEA, per germline. As DNA, the CDR3 is TGCAGCGTTCCTACTAGCGGCCTCCCAGATACGCAGTATTTT. This codes for CSVPTSGLPDTQYF.

This clonotype appeared a few times. The chain uses TRBV5-6 and TRBJ1-2; no firm D call. Trimming took off 4 bases at V and 7 bases at J, with 11 bases between the two ends. This CDR3 region has 12 residues. The V gene's germline CDR1 is SGHDT and CDR2 YYEEEE. The CDR3: CASSLSKVGYTF. DNA for the CDR3: TGTGCCAGCAGCCTCTCAAAGGTTGGCTACACCTTC.

This clonotype was counted ten times or more. This sequence joins TRBV6-2 or TRBV6-3 and TRBJ1-5; a weak D match, TRBD1 (5 bases). Germline CDR1 reads MNHEY; CDR2 reads SVGEGT. The V end was cut by 6 bases, the J end by 3 bases, with 15 bases between. The CDR3 is 15 amino acids. CDR3 coding DNA: TGTGCCAGCAGGAGCAGCGGACACCCCAATCAGCCCCAGCATTTT. Translation: CASRSSGHPNQPQHF.

The chain couples TRBV7-2 to TRBJ2-5; D is unresolved. Trimming shortened V by 5 bases and J by 0 bases, and 10 bases separated the two germline ends. The V gene's germline CDR1 is SGHTA and CDR2 FQGNSA. This CDR3 contains 14 residues. CDR3 coding DNA: TGTGCCAGCAGCCGACCCCGTGACCAAGAGACCCAGTACTTC. This gives the protein CASSRPRDQETQYF.

This clonotype was seen more than once but under ten times. This sequence joins TRBV7-2 and TRBJ2-5; D is unclear. Trimming removed 1 base at V and 1 base at J, with 13 bases between. CDR1 SGHTA and CDR2 FQGNSA come from the germline V gene. CDR3 size: 16 residues. The CDR3 sequence is CASSLGKWQVQETQYF. The DNA for the CDR3 is TGTGCCAGCAGCTTAGGGAAGTGGCAGGTCCAAGAGACCCAGTACTTC.

This clonotype was picked up a small number of times. V gene TRBV7-2 combines with J gene TRBJ2-1; D tentatively fits TRBD1 or TRBD2 (7 bases each). Germline V gene sequence: CDR1 SGHTA, CDR2 FQGNSA. V lost 5 bases, J lost 0 bases, and 14 bases lay in between. CDR3 size: 16 residues. This CDR3 reads CASSTSGGGSYNEQFF. CDR3 in DNA: TGTGCCAGCAGCACTTCAGGGGGGGGCTCCTACAATGAGCAGTTCTTC. Full variable domain (remainder filled in from reference TRBV7-2 and TRBJ2-1): GAGVSQSPSNKVTEKGKDVELRCDPISGHTALYWYRQSLGQGLEFLIYFQGNSAPDKSGLPSDRFSAERTGGSVSTLTIQRTQQEDSAVYLCASSTSGGGSYNEQFFGPGTRLTVL.